One sample yielded the 16 T cell receptor beta chains listed below, sequenced in a study of blood T cells in healthy people across ages. Using a J-beta primer mix together with a sample-barcoded 5' primer, a second PCR was run for about 6 to 12 cycles. TCRdb redid the calling of the 5' RACE reads with MiXCR, one entry per CDR3 protein. The sample has about 1.7 million distinct CDR3 sequences; approximately 28% are singletons. The sample comprised blood. Source of these receptors: a woman under 40 in good health.

The chain's CDR3 is CASRAYDTQYF. The CDR3 DNA reads as TGTGCCAGCCGGGCGTACGATACGCAGTATTTT. This chain joins TRBV7-2 and TRBJ2-3; no reliable D call. The length of the CDR3 is 11 residues. V shed 8 bases and J shed 6 bases, with 9 bases lying between them. Germline V lookup: CDR1 SGHTA, CDR2 FQGNSA.

This clonotype appeared many times. The genes are TRBV24-1 and TRBJ2-3; 8 bases agree with TRBD2. J gave up 4 bases and V 6 bases, and 23 bases lay outside the gene matches. The CDR3 length is 20 residues. From germline, CDR1 is KGHDR and CDR2 SFDVKD. The CDR3 region has the DNA TGTGCCACCAGTTCACCCTGGGGCGGTAGGCCGGGACTAGATCCAGATACGCAGTATTTT. Encoded protein: CATSSPWGGRPGLDPDTQYF.

The V and J genes are TRBV14 and TRBJ2-1, with D perhaps TRBD2 (6 bases). V shed 2 bases and J shed 5 bases, with 10 bases lying between them. CDR1 is SGHDN and CDR2 is FVKESK in the germline V gene. The CDR3 extends over 14 amino acids. The CDR3 DNA is TGTGCCAGCAGCCAATCGCTAGCGAACAATGAGCAGTTCTTC. It yields the protein CASSQSLANNEQFF.

This clonotype was found many times. CDR3 nucleotides: TGTGCCAGCAGCGAAACGGGCGGGGGGACCTACGAGCAGTACTTC. Amino acids: CASSETGGGTYEQYF. V usage is TRBV2 and J usage is TRBJ2-7, with 8 nucleotides matching TRBD2. Germline lookup yields CDR1 SNHLY and CDR2 FYNNEI. Trimming removed 6 bases from V and 2 bases from J; junction bases left unmatched: 9. The CDR3 contains 15 residues.

The chain carries TRBV4-1 and TRBJ2-7; D uncertain. The end of the DNA aligns better with TRBJ2-5, so the J call may be wrong. Germline V gene sequence: CDR1 MGHRA, CDR2 YSYEKL. CDR3 size: 14 residues. The CDR3 DNA is TGCGCCAGCAGCCAAGCTCAGGACCCGGTGACCCAGTACTTC. The encoded protein is CASSQAQDPVTQYF.

The gene calls are TRBV7-3 and TRBJ2-3, with a possible D match to TRBD2 (5 bases). Germline V gives CDR1 SGHTA, CDR2 FQGTGA. The CDR3 consists of 15 residues. V was clipped by 1 base and J by 3 bases, with 11 bases between them. As DNA, the CDR3 is TGTGCCAGCAGCTTAAATCCGGGATATACAGATACGCAGTATTTT. It is translated as CASSLNPGYTDTQYF.

The genes are TRBV15 and TRBJ2-1; maybe TRBD2 (6 bases). The CDR3 has 15 residues. Germline loops: CDR1 LNHNV, CDR2 YYDKDF (reference sequence). Trimming cost V 0 bases and J 10 bases, with 16 bases left between them. The DNA of the CDR3 is TGTGCCACCAGCAGAGACCGGGACTTCTGGGAGGAGCAGTTCTTC. It encodes CATSRDRDFWEEQFF.

The chain has TRBV28 and TRBJ2-7; tentatively, D is TRBD1 (6 bases). CDR3 size: 15 residues. Germline V gene sequence: CDR1 MDHEN, CDR2 SYDVKM. The V gene lost 9 bases and the J gene lost 4 bases, with 22 bases spanning the gap. The CDR3 reads CASYAGTSKTYEQYF. As DNA, the CDR3 is TGTGCCAGTTATGCCGGGACATCGAAAACATACGAGCAGTACTTC.

On this clonotype: A read error may account for a junction end that differs from germline. The V gene is TRBV7-9, the J gene TRBJ2-7; TRBD2 matches at 8 bases. Per the germline V gene, CDR1 is SEHNR and CDR2 is FQNEAQ (reference sequence). The CDR3 totals 15 residues. CDR3 bases: TGTGCCAGCAGCGCCCATAGCGGGATCTCCAACGAGCAGTACTTC. This gives the protein CASSAHSGISNEQYF.

As regards this clonotype: A much larger clonotype is one base distant, so this may be a read error. The rearrangement uses TRBV5-1 and TRBJ2-3; the D gene is possibly TRBD2 (6 bases). Germline V gene sequence: CDR1 SGHRS, CDR2 YFSETQ. CDR3 length: 16 residues. DNA of the CDR3: TGCACCAGCAGCTTGGCCACTAGCACTCTACCAGATACGCAGTATTTT. Translated, it gives CTSSLATSTLPDTQYF. The whole variable domain, filled in from reference TRBV5-1 and TRBJ2-3, reads KAGVTQTPRYLIKTRGQQVTLSCSPISGHRSVSWYQQTPGQGLQFLFEYFSETQRNKGNFPGRFSGRQFSNSRSEMNVSTLELGDSALYLCTSSLATSTLPDTQYFGPGTRLTVL.

This clonotype showed up just a few times. The J gene is TRBJ1-1, the V gene TRBV7-9; D is undetermined. The CDR3 extends over 14 amino acids. V shed 5 bases and J shed 1 base, with 11 bases lying between them. Germline-derived CDR1 and CDR2 are SEHNR and FQNEAQ (reference sequence). CDR3: CASSPDLGNTEAFF. The CDR3 DNA follows: TGTGCCAGCAGCCCGGACTTAGGGAACACTGAAGCTTTCTTT.

This clonotype showed up many times. This chain connects TRBV20-1 to TRBJ2-7, with D possibly being TRBD2 (6 bases). The CDR3 loop spans 14 amino acids. Germline V gene sequence: CDR1 DFQATT, CDR2 SNEGSKA (reference sequence). The ends were cut back, 2 bases at V and 2 bases at J, with 13 bases in the middle. CDR3 amino acids: CSARLTRGAYEQYF. DNA of the CDR3: TGCAGTGCTAGACTGACGCGGGGAGCCTACGAGCAGTACTTC.

V and J are TRBV7-2 and TRBJ1-2; tentatively, D is TRBD1 (6 bases). V was shortened by 1 base and J by 8 bases, with 11 bases between the two germline ends. Germline V gene data show CDR1 as SGHTA and CDR2 as FQGNSA. The CDR3 has 13 amino acids. CDR3 nucleotide sequence: TGTGCCAGCAGCTTAGTACAGGGACGGGGCTACACCTTC. Protein: CASSLVQGRGYTF.

The table lists this clonotype with a few counts. This chain joins TRBV20-1 and TRBJ1-2; D not resolved. This CDR3 has 12 residues. V dropped 7 bases and J dropped 2 bases, with 11 bases sitting between them. The germline V gene has CDR1 DFQATT and CDR2 SNEGSKA (reference sequence). CDR3 sequence: CSVPGRNYGYTF. The CDR3 DNA is TGCAGTGTACCTGGGCGCAACTATGGCTACACCTTC.

J is TRBJ2-5 and V is TRBV28; the match to TRBD2 covers 11 bases. The germline CDR1 and CDR2 sequences are MDHEN and SYDVKM. The CDR3 length is 15 residues. Trimming at V came to 7 bases and at J to 0 bases, leaving 4 bases not matched to a gene. CDR3 DNA: TGTGCCAGCAAAACTAGCGGGGGAAACCAAGAGACCCAGTACTTC. Translated: CASKTSGGNQETQYF. Variable domain in full (rest from reference TRBV28 and TRBJ2-5): DVKVTQSSRYLVKRTGEKVFLECVQDMDHENMFWYRQDPGLGLRLIYFSYDVKMKEKGDIPEGYSVSREKKERFSLILESASTNQTSMYLCASKTSGGNQETQYFGPGTRLLVL.

Comment on this clonotype: One end of the junction does not line up with germline, which may come from a read error. The chain has TRBV12-3 or TRBV12-4 and TRBJ2-4; D tentatively fits TRBD1 or TRBD2 (6 bases each). This CDR3 region has 13 residues. CDR3 in DNA: TGCGCCAGCAGGGGAGGACGAGAGCATGAGCAGTACTTC. It codes for CASRGGREHEQYF.